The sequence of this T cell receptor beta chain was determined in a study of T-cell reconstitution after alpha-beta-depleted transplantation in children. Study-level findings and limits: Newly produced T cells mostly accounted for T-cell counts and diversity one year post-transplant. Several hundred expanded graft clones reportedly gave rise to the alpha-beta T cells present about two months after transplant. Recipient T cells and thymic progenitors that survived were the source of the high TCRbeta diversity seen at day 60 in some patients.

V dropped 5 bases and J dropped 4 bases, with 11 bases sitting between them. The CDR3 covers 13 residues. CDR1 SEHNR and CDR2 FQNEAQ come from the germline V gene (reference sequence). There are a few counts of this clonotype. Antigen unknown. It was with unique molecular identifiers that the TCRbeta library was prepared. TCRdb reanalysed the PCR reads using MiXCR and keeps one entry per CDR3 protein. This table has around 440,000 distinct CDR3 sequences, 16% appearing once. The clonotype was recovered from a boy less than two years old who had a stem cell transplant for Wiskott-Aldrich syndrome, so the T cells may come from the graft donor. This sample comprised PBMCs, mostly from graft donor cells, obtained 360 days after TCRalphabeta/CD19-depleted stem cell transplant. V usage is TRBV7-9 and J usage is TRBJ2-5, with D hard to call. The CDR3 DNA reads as TGTGCCAGCAGCCCGTCCCTGAGAGAGACCCAGTACTTC. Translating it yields CASSPSLRETQYF.